This TCR beta chain is from a study of blood T cell repertoires in COVID-19. V was clipped by 4 bases and J by 3 bases; unmatched bases: 7. The CDR3 consists of 15 residues. Germline V CDR1 and CDR2: MNHEY, SVGEGT. This clone was counted only a few times. Per the original data handling: Reference gene primer amplification gave estimated nucleated cell counts. The table came from immunoSEQ multiplex PCR; TCRdb's copy has only in-frame clones and leaves some out. D and trimming were read from the DNA, whereas the V and J calls and clone size are those reported in that table. The sample lists roughly 130,000 clones, over 75% seen once, with 16% in the top ten.

This receptor was taken from a man between 60 and 70 years old with active or convalescent COVID-19. The gene calls are TRBV6-2 or TRBV6-3 and TRBJ2-3; the match to TRBD2 covers 7 bases. The sequenced sample was peripheral blood. CDR3 nucleotide sequence: TGTGCCAGCAGTTCCACGACTAGCTATACAGATACGCAGTATTTT. Its protein product is CASSSTTSYTDTQYF.